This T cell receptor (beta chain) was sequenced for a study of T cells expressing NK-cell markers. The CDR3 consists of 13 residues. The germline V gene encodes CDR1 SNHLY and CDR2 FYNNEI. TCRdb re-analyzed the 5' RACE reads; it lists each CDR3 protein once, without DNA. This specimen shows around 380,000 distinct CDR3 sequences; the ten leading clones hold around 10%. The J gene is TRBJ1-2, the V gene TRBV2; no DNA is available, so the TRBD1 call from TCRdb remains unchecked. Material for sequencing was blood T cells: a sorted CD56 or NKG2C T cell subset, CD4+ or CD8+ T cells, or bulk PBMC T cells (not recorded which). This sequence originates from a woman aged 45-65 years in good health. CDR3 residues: CASPPGGSFGYTF.